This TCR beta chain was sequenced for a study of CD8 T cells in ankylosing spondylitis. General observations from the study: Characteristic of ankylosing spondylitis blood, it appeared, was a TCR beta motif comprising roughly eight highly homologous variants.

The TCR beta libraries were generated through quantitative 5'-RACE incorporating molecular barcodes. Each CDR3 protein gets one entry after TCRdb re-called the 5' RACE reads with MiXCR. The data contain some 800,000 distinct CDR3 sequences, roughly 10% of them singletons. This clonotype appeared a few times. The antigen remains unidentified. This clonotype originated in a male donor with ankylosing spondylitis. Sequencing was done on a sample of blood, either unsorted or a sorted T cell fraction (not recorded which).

CDR3 DNA sequence: TGTGCCAGCTCACTCAAGGAAGATACGCAGTATTTT. This encodes CASSLKEDTQYF. This chain uses TRBV18 with TRBJ2-3; D not resolved. The CDR3 has 12 amino acids. Germline-derived CDR1 and CDR2 are KGHSH and LQKENI. With 4 bases removed from V and 5 bases from J, the gap between germline ends came to 7 bases.